This T cell receptor (beta chain) was sequenced for a study of T-cell reconstitution after alpha-beta-depleted transplantation in children. This clonotype was observed many times. Preparation of the TCRbeta library involved a method that used unique molecular identifiers. TCRdb passed the PCR reads through MiXCR, listing each CDR3 protein once. The sample yields over 550,000 distinct CDR3 sequences, about 10% seen once. The receptor was derived from a human donor who donated a stem cell graft to a child with acute myeloid leukemia. The sample consisted of PBMCs from the stem cell graft donor, taken from the stem cell graft.

The CDR3 sequence: CSARSLRLAIEQYF. The DNA for the CDR3 is TGCAGTGCTAGATCGCTTCGACTAGCGATCGAGCAGTACTTC. The V gene is TRBV20-1, the J gene TRBJ2-7, with 8 nucleotides matching TRBD2. Germline CDR1 and CDR2: DFQATT and SNEGSKA (reference sequence). V shed 2 bases, J shed 6 bases, and the junction held 9 bases outside the gene matches. CDR3 length equals 14 residues.